This T cell receptor beta chain was observed in a study of blood T cell repertoires in COVID-19. The repertoire was sequenced with immunoSEQ multiplex PCR; TCRdb's copy has only in-frame clones and lacks some. The sample holds some 120,000 clones; more than 60% are singletons and the top ten take roughly 2%. The sequence came from a woman aged 70 to 79 with acute or convalescent COVID-19. The sequencing input was peripheral blood.

The CDR3 protein is CASSPTGQAYGYTF. The CDR3 DNA reads TGTGCCAGCTCACCTACTGGACAGGCCTATGGCTACACCTTC. V gene TRBV18 combines with J gene TRBJ1-2, with TRBD1 matching over 7 bases. The V and J ends lost 3 bases and 4 bases, in that order; junction bases with no gene match: 5. The germline CDR1 and CDR2 sequences are KGHSH and LQKENI. This CDR3 has 14 residues.